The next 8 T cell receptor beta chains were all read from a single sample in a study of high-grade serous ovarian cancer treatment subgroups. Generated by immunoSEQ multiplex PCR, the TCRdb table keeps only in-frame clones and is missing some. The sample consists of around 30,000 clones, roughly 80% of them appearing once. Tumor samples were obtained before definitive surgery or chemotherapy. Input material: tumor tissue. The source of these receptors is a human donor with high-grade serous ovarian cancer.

The DNA of the CDR3 is TGTGCCAGCTCACCACCAGGACTAGCGGTCACAGATACGCAGTATTTT. Translation: CASSPPGLAVTDTQYF. The chain carries TRBV18 and TRBJ2-3; 10 nucleotides agree with TRBD2. Germline V gene sequence: CDR1 KGHSH, CDR2 LQKENI. CDR3 size: 16 residues. Germline trimming cut 0 bases from V and 2 bases from J; bases unmatched to any gene: 2.

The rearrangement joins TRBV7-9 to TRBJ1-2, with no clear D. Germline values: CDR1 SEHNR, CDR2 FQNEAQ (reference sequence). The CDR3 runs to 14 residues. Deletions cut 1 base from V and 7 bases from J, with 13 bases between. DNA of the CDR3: TGTGCCAGCAGCTTAGATAGGTCGTGGAGTGGCTACACCTTC. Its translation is CASSLDRSWSGYTF.

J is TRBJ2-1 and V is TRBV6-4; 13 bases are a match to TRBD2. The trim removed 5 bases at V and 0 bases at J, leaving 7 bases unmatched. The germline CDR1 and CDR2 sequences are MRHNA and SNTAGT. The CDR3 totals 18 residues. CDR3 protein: CASSQGLAGTGSYNEQFF. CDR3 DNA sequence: TGTGCCAGCAGTCAGGGACTAGCGGGAACGGGCTCCTACAATGAGCAGTTCTTC.

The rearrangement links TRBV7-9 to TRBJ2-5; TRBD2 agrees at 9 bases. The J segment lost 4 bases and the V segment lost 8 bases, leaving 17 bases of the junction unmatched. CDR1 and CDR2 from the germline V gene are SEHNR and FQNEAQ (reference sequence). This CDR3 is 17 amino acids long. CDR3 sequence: CASGSAAPGLALETQYF. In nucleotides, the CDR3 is TGTGCCAGCGGCTCCGCCGCTCCGGGACTAGCCTTAGAGACCCAGTACTTC.

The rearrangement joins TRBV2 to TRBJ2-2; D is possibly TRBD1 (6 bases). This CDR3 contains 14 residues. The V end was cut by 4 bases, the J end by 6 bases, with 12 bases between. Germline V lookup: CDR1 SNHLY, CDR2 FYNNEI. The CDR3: CASSGIKGAGELFF. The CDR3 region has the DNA TGTGCCAGCAGTGGAATAAAGGGGGCCGGGGAGCTGTTTTTT.

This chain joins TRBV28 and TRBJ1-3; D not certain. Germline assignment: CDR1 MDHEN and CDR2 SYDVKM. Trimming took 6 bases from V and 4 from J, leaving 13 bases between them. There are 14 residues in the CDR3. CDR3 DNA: TGTGCCAGCAGCCCCGGGAGAAGCGGAAACACCATATATTTT. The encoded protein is CASSPGRSGNTIYF. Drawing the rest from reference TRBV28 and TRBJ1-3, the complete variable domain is DVKVTQSSRYLVKRTGEKVFLECVQDMDHENMFWYRQDPGLGLRLIYFSYDVKMKEKGDIPEGYSVSREKKERFSLILESASTNQTSMYLCASSPGRSGNTIYFGEGSWLTVV.

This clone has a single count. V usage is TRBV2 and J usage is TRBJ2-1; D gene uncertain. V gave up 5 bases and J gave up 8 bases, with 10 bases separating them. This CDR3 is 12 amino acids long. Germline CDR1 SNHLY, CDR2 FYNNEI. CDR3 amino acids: CASSRTPYEQFF. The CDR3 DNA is TGTGCCAGCAGTCGTACCCCCTATGAGCAGTTCTTC.

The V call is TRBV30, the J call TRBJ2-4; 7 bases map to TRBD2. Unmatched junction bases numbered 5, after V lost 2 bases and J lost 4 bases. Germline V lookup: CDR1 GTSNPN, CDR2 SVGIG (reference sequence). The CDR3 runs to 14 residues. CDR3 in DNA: TGTGCCTGGAGTCTGGGGGGGGAAAAAAACATTCAGTACTTC. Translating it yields CAWSLGGEKNIQYF.